These T cell receptor beta chains were read from a single sample in a study of T cell repertoires in cytomegalovirus infection. One entry per CDR3 protein results from TCRdb running MiXCR on the reads. The table shows 250,000 or so distinct CDR3 sequences, with 9% to 15% occurring only once. The sequenced sample consisted of PBMCs. The receptors shown here come from a human donor in good health (CMV status not recorded). Some clones in this sample may be carry-over from other donors' samples. CDR3s include the opening cysteine and the closing phenylalanine or tryptophan. The D gene is left open where the match is weak. Rows may omit the clone size; those that give it use once, few, many or a size class.

v_gene: TRBV11-3
d_gene: .
j_gene: TRBJ2-7
abundance: .
CDR3nt: TGTGCCAGCAGCTCTAGTTACTACGAGCAGTACTTC
CDR3aa: CASSSSYYEQYF

v_gene: TRBV12-3/TRBV12-4
d_gene: .
j_gene: TRBJ2-4
abundance: many
CDR3nt: TGTGCCAGCAGTTTATGGATAGGGGACCTCAAAAACATTCAGTACTTC
CDR3aa: CASSLWIGDLKNIQYF

v_gene: TRBV28
d_gene: .
j_gene: TRBJ2-2
abundance: few
CDR3nt: TGTGCCAGCAGTCCCGTCCCCTACACCGGGGAGCTGTTTTTT
CDR3aa: CASSPVPYTGELFF

v_gene: TRBV28
d_gene: .
j_gene: TRBJ1-5
abundance: few
CDR3nt: TGTGCCAGCAGTAAAACCCTCCCCCTCGGGGTGGGTAAATATAGCAATCAGCCCCAGCATTTT
CDR3aa: CASSKTLPLGVGKYSNQPQHF

v_gene: TRBV6-5
d_gene: .
j_gene: TRBJ2-2
abundance: many
CDR3nt: TGTGCCAGCAGACGAGAGCTAACCGCGAACACCGGGGAGCTGTTTTTT
CDR3aa: CASRRELTANTGELFF

v_gene: TRBV5-1
d_gene: TRBD1
j_gene: TRBJ1-3
abundance: .
CDR3nt: TGCGCCAGCAGCCGGGACAGCTCTGGAAACACCATATATTTT
CDR3aa: CASSRDSSGNTIYF

v_gene: TRBV28
d_gene: .
j_gene: TRBJ2-7
abundance: many
CDR3nt: TGTGCCAGCACCCAGGGGATTCGCTCCTACGAGCAGTACTTC
CDR3aa: CASTQGIRSYEQYF

v_gene: TRBV7-2
d_gene: .
j_gene: TRBJ2-6
abundance: many
CDR3nt: TGTGCCAGCAGCTCCAGGGGACCCGGGGCCAACGTCCTGACTTTC
CDR3aa: CASSSRGPGANVLTF

v_gene: TRBV12-3/TRBV12-4
d_gene: TRBD2
j_gene: TRBJ2-3
abundance: .
CDR3nt: TGTGCCAGCAGGGGGACTAGAACAGATACGCAGTATTTT
CDR3aa: CASRGTRTDTQYF

v_gene: TRBV2
d_gene: .
j_gene: TRBJ1-1
abundance: .
CDR3nt: TGTGCCAGCACTAACCCCCTGGGACGGACTAACACTGAAGCTTTCTTT
CDR3aa: CASTNPLGRTNTEAFF

v_gene: TRBV6-2/TRBV6-3
d_gene: TRBD1
j_gene: TRBJ1-1
abundance: many
CDR3nt: TGTGCCAGCAGGCACAGGGGGCTAAACACTGAAGCTTTCTTT
CDR3aa: CASRHRGLNTEAFF

v_gene: TRBV3-1
d_gene: .
j_gene: TRBJ2-2
abundance: .
CDR3nt: TGTGCCAGCAGCCACCCGAACCTGAACACCGGGGAGCTGTTTTTT
CDR3aa: CASSHPNLNTGELFF

v_gene: TRBV14
d_gene: .
j_gene: TRBJ2-1
abundance: .
CDR3nt: TGTGCCAGCAGACTTAATGAGCAGTTCTTC
CDR3aa: CASRLNEQFF

v_gene: TRBV14
d_gene: .
j_gene: TRBJ2-5
abundance: many
CDR3nt: TGTGCCAGCAGCCAAGATCAAGGGGGACAAGAGACCCAGTACTTC
CDR3aa: CASSQDQGGQETQYF

v_gene: TRBV7-8
d_gene: TRBD1
j_gene: TRBJ1-4
abundance: many
CDR3nt: TGTGCCAGCAGCTTAGTAGGTGGACAGGGAAAAGAAAAACTGTTTTTT
CDR3aa: CASSLVGGQGKEKLFF

v_gene: TRBV29-1
d_gene: .
j_gene: TRBJ2-3
abundance: .
CDR3nt: TGCAGCGTGCAACCCAGGGGCTACGGCGCAGATACGCAGTATTTT
CDR3aa: CSVQPRGYGADTQYF

v_gene: TRBV20-1
d_gene: .
j_gene: TRBJ2-3
abundance: many
CDR3nt: TGCAGTGCCACAACGAGTAATACGCAGTATTTT
CDR3aa: CSATTSNTQYF

v_gene: TRBV28
d_gene: .
j_gene: TRBJ2-5
abundance: many
CDR3nt: TGTGCCAGCAGATCTTCGGGACGCCGCCAAGAGACCCAGTACTTC
CDR3aa: CASRSSGRRQETQYF

v_gene: TRBV19
d_gene: TRBD1
j_gene: TRBJ1-1
abundance: .
CDR3nt: TGTGCCAGTAGTATGTCCGACAGGGAGGCTTTCTTT
CDR3aa: CASSMSDREAFF

v_gene: TRBV27
d_gene: .
j_gene: TRBJ2-7
abundance: many
CDR3nt: TGTGCCAGCTCACAGTTTCGTACCGTGGACCCGGGCGAGCAGTACTTC
CDR3aa: CASSQFRTVDPGEQYF

v_gene: TRBV7-2
d_gene: TRBD1
j_gene: TRBJ1-5
abundance: many
CDR3nt: TGTGCCAGCAGCTTGGGACAGGGGGCTCAGCCCCAGCATTTT
CDR3aa: CASSLGQGAQPQHF

v_gene: TRBV7-2
d_gene: .
j_gene: TRBJ1-1
abundance: many
CDR3nt: TGTGCCAGCAGCTGGGTCAAAGGGAGCACTGAAGCTTTCTTT
CDR3aa: CASSWVKGSTEAFF

v_gene: TRBV7-2
d_gene: TRBD2
j_gene: TRBJ2-2
abundance: many
CDR3nt: TGTGCCAGCAGCTTAGACGGGCTAGCGGGAGAGAGGACCGGGGAGCTGTTTTTT
CDR3aa: CASSLDGLAGERTGELFF

v_gene: TRBV7-2
d_gene: .
j_gene: TRBJ1-1
abundance: many
CDR3nt: TGTGCCAGCAGCACCCGTCTAAACACTGAAGCTTTCTTT
CDR3aa: CASSTRLNTEAFF

v_gene: TRBV5-1
d_gene: .
j_gene: TRBJ2-7
abundance: many
CDR3nt: TGCGCCAGCAGCTTGTCGGGCAGGACCCCCTACGAGCAGTACTTC
CDR3aa: CASSLSGRTPYEQYF

v_gene: TRBV2
d_gene: .
j_gene: TRBJ2-2
abundance: .
CDR3nt: TGTGCCAGCAGTTTCTCGAAAATTCAGGGATCCGGGGAGCTGTTTTTT
CDR3aa: CASSFSKIQGSGELFF

v_gene: TRBV19
d_gene: .
j_gene: TRBJ2-4
abundance: many
CDR3nt: TGTGCCAGTAGTGACCTTGGGGGGAAGGGGGCCAAAAACATTCAGTACTTC
CDR3aa: CASSDLGGKGAKNIQYF

v_gene: TRBV20-1
d_gene: TRBD2
j_gene: TRBJ2-1
abundance: many
CDR3nt: TGCAGTGCTAGTAGGGCTAGCGGGGGCAATGAGCAGTTCTTC
CDR3aa: CSASRASGGNEQFF

v_gene: TRBV2
d_gene: .
j_gene: TRBJ2-7
abundance: .
CDR3nt: TGTGCCAGCAGTCAAAGGGCAGGGGTTGGGGAGCAGTACTTC
CDR3aa: CASSQRAGVGEQYF

v_gene: TRBV5-1
d_gene: TRBD1
j_gene: TRBJ2-5
abundance: few
CDR3nt: TGCGCCAGCAGCTTGGAGGGGTCCGGGACAGGGGGCCGTGAGACCCAGTACTTC
CDR3aa: CASSLEGSGTGGRETQYF

v_gene: TRBV7-3
d_gene: TRBD1
j_gene: TRBJ2-7
abundance: many
CDR3nt: TGTGCCAGCAGCCCTCTGGCTCCGGGACAGGTTAACTACGAGCAGTACTTC
CDR3aa: CASSPLAPGQVNYEQYF

v_gene: TRBV19
d_gene: .
j_gene: TRBJ2-5
abundance: many
CDR3nt: TGTGCCAGTAGTATCTCCATCCAAGAGACCCAGTACTTC
CDR3aa: CASSISIQETQYF

v_gene: TRBV6-2/TRBV6-3
d_gene: TRBD2
j_gene: TRBJ2-7
abundance: .
CDR3nt: TGTGCCAGCAGTGGATCAGGACTAGCGGGAGGGCCCGGGGAGCAGTACTTC
CDR3aa: CASSGSGLAGGPGEQYF

v_gene: TRBV29-1
d_gene: .
j_gene: TRBJ1-2
abundance: .
CDR3nt: TGCAGCGTTGAAGAAGGAGGGGCGGGCTATGGCTACACCTTC
CDR3aa: CSVEEGGAGYGYTF

v_gene: TRBV4-3
d_gene: .
j_gene: TRBJ2-7
abundance: many
CDR3nt: TGCGCCAGCAGCCAAGATGCCGGGCCTTACGAGCAGTACTTC
CDR3aa: CASSQDAGPYEQYF

v_gene: TRBV28
d_gene: TRBD2
j_gene: TRBJ2-7
abundance: .
CDR3nt: TGTGCCAGCAGGCCTAGCGGGAGCTCCTACGAGCAGTACTTC
CDR3aa: CASRPSGSSYEQYF

v_gene: TRBV6-1
d_gene: TRBD1
j_gene: TRBJ2-2
abundance: many
CDR3nt: TGTGCCAGCAGTTTTTTCGGACAGGCCGGGGAGCTGTTTTTT
CDR3aa: CASSFFGQAGELFF

v_gene: TRBV12-3/TRBV12-4
d_gene: .
j_gene: TRBJ2-5
abundance: many
CDR3nt: TGTGCCAGCAGTACACCGGGACTCGAAGAGACCCAGTACTTC
CDR3aa: CASSTPGLEETQYF

v_gene: TRBV6-6
d_gene: TRBD2
j_gene: TRBJ2-1
abundance: many
CDR3nt: TGTGCCAGCAGTTACGGCGGGGGGGGTTACAATGAGCAGTTCTTC
CDR3aa: CASSYGGGGYNEQFF

v_gene: TRBV7-8
d_gene: .
j_gene: TRBJ2-5
abundance: many
CDR3nt: TGTGCCAGCAGCTTAGTGGGGTCAGAACAAGAGACCCAGTACTTC
CDR3aa: CASSLVGSEQETQYF

v_gene: TRBV7-3
d_gene: TRBD1
j_gene: TRBJ2-1
abundance: many
CDR3nt: TGTGCCAGCAGCCAAGACAGGGGCCTGTGGAATGAGCAGTTCTTC
CDR3aa: CASSQDRGLWNEQFF

v_gene: TRBV28
d_gene: TRBD2
j_gene: TRBJ2-7
abundance: many
CDR3nt: TGTGCCAGCAGTTCCCCTAGCGGGAGGGTGTACGAGCAGTACTTC
CDR3aa: CASSSPSGRVYEQYF

v_gene: TRBV4-3
d_gene: TRBD1
j_gene: TRBJ2-5
abundance: .
CDR3nt: TGCGCCAGCAGCCACTCTACCGACAGGGAACAGACCCAGTACTTC
CDR3aa: CASSHSTDREQTQYF

v_gene: TRBV19
d_gene: .
j_gene: TRBJ2-7
abundance: few
CDR3nt: TGTGCCAGTAGTCCCCTGAGGGGAGCCGAGCAGTACTTC
CDR3aa: CASSPLRGAEQYF

v_gene: TRBV6-2/TRBV6-3
d_gene: TRBD2
j_gene: TRBJ2-7
abundance: .
CDR3nt: TGTGCCAGCAGAAGGACTAGCGGGAGCGGGGAGCAGTACTTC
CDR3aa: CASRRTSGSGEQYF

v_gene: TRBV7-2
d_gene: .
j_gene: TRBJ2-3
abundance: many
CDR3nt: TGTGCCAGCAGCCCCCGCGGCGGGGGCGGACCAGATACGCAGTATTTT
CDR3aa: CASSPRGGGGPDTQYF

v_gene: TRBV7-9
d_gene: .
j_gene: TRBJ2-1
abundance: many
CDR3nt: TGTGCCAGCAGCCCGGGGGAAGCGAAAGGCAATGAGCAGTTCTTC
CDR3aa: CASSPGEAKGNEQFF

v_gene: TRBV7-9
d_gene: .
j_gene: TRBJ1-5
abundance: few
CDR3nt: TGTGCCAGCAGCTCTCCGGAGGCCCTGTTAAATCAGCCCCAGCATTTT
CDR3aa: CASSSPEALLNQPQHF